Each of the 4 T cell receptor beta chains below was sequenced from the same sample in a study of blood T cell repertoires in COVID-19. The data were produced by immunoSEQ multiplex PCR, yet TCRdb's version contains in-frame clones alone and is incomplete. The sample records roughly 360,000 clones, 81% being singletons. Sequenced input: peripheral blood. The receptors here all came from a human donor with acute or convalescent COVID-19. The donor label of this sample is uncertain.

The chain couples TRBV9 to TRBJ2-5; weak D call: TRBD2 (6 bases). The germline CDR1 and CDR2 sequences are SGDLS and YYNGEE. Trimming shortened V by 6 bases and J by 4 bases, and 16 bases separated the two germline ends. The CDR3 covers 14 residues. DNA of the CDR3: TGTGCCAGCACTAGGGGAGGTTTGGTAGAGACCCAGTACTTC. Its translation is CASTRGGLVETQYF.

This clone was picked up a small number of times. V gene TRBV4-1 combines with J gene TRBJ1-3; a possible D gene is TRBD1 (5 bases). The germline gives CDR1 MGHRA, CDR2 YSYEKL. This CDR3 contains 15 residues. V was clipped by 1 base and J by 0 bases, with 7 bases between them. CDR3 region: CASSQVDTSGNTIYF. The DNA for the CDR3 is TGCGCCAGCAGCCAAGTGGACACCTCTGGAAACACCATATATTTT.

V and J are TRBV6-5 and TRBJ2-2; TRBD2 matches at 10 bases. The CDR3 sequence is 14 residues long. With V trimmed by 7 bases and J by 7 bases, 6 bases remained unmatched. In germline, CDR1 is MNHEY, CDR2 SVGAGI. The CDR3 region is CASIPAGGGGELFF. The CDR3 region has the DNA TGTGCCAGCATCCCAGCGGGAGGGGGCGGGGAGCTGTTTTTT.

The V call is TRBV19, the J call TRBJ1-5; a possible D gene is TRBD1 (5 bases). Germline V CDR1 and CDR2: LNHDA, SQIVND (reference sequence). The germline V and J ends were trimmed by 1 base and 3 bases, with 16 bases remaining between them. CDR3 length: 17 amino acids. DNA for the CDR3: TGTGCCAGTAGTATAGTCTGGGGATCGGGGGACAATCAGCCCCAGCATTTT. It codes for CASSIVWGSGDNQPQHF.